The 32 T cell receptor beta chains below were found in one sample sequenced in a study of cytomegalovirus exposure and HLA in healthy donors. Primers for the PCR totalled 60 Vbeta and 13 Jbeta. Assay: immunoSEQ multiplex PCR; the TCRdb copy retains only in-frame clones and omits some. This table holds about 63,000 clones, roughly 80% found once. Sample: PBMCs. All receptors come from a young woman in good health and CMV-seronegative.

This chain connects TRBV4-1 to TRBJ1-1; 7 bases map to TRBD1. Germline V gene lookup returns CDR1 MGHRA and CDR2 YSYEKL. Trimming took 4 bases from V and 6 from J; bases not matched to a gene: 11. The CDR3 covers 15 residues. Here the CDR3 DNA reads TGCGCCAGCAGCCCCTTGACAGGGAACAGGGCTGAAGCTTTCTTT. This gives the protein CASSPLTGNRAEAFF.

The CDR3 loop reads CASSSKTGTDYEQYF. CDR3 nucleotides: TGTGCCAGCAGTTCAAAGACAGGAACGGACTACGAGCAGTACTTC. V gene TRBV6-5 combines with J gene TRBJ2-7; TRBD1 is a possible D gene (6 bases). The germline V gene encodes CDR1 MNHEY and CDR2 SVGAGI. The CDR3 contains 15 residues. The V and J ends lost 4 bases and 3 bases respectively, with 16 bases between them.

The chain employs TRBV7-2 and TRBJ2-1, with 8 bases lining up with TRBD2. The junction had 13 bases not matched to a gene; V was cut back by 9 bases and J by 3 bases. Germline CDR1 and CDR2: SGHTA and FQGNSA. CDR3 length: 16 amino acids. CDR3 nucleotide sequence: TGTGCCAGTCGTGTGGCGGCGGGGGGATTCTACAATGAGCAGTTCTTC. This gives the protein CASRVAAGGFYNEQFF.

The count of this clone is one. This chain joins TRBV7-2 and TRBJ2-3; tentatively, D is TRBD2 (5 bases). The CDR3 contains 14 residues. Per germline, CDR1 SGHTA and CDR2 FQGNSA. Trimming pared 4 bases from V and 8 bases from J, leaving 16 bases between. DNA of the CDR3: TGTGCCAGCAGCTCACCCAGGACTGCGAGTACGCAGTATTTT. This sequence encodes CASSSPRTASTQYF.

The CDR3 bases are TGTGCCAGCAGACCTAGCGGGGGCACAGATACGCAGTATTTT. Protein sequence: CASRPSGGTDTQYF. V is TRBV25-1 and J is TRBJ2-3, with 9 bases aligning to TRBD2. Germline CDR1 MGHDK, CDR2 SYGVNS. The CDR3 length is 14 residues. Trimming at V came to 6 bases and at J to 1 base, leaving 2 bases not matched to a gene. Together with reference TRBV25-1 and TRBJ2-3, the CDR3 gives the full variable domain: EADIYQTPRYLVIGTGKKITLECSQTMGHDKMYWYQQDPGMELHLIHYSYGVNSTEKGDLSSESTVSRIRTEHFPLTLESARPSHTSQYLCASRPSGGTDTQYFGPGTRLTVL.

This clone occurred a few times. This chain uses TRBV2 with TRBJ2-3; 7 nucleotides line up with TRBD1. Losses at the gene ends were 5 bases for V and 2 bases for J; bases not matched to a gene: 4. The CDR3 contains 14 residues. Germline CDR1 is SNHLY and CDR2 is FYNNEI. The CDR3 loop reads CASSRGLDTDTQYF. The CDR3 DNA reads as TGTGCCAGCAGTAGGGGGCTGGACACAGATACGCAGTATTTT.

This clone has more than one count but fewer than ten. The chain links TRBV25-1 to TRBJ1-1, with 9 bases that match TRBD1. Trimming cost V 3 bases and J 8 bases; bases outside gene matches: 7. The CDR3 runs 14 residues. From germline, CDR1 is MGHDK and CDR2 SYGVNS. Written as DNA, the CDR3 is TGTGCCAGCAGTGAGTCTCTACAGGGGGCAGAAGCTTTCTTT. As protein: CASSESLQGAEAFF.

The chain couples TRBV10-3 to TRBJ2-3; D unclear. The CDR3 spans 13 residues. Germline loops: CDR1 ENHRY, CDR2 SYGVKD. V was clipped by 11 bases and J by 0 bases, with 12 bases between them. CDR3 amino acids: CAALEESTDTQYF. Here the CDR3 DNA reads TGTGCCGCACTTGAGGAGAGCACAGATACGCAGTATTTT.

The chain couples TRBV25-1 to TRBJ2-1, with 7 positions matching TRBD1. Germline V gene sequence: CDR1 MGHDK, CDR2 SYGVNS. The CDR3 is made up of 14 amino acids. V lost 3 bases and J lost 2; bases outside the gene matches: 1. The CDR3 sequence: CASSDGTAYNEQFF. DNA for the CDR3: TGTGCCAGCAGTGATGGGACAGCCTACAATGAGCAGTTCTTC.

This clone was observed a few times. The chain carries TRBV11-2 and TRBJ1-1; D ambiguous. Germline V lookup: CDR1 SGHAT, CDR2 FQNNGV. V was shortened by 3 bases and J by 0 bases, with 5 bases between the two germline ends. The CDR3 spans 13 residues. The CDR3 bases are TGTGCCAGCAGCTTTAACTTGAACACTGAAGCTTTCTTT. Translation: CASSFNLNTEAFF.

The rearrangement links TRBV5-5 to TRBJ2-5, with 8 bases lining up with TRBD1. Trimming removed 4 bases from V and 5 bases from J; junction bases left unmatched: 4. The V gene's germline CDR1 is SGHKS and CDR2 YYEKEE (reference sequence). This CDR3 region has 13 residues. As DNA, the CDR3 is TGTGCCAGCAGCCCAGGGGGCGAGGAGACCCAGTACTTC. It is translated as CASSPGGEETQYF.

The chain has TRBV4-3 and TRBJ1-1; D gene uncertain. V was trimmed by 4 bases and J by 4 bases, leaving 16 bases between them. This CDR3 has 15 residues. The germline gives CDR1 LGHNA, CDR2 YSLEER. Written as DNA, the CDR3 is TGCGCCAGCAGCCGCTCAGGCGGGAGCGGCACTGAAGCTTTCTTT. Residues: CASSRSGGSGTEAFF.

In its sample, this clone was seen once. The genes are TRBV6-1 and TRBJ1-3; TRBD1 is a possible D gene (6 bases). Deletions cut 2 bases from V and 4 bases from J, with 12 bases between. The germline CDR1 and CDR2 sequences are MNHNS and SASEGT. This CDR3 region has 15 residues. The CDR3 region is CASSENLGAGNTIYF. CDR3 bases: TGTGCCAGCAGTGAAAACTTGGGGGCGGGAAACACCATATATTTT.

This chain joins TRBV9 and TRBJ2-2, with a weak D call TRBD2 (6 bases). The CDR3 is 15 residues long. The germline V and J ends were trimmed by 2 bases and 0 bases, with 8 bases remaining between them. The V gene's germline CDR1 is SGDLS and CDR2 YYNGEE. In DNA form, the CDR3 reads TGTGCCAGCAGCGTCCGACTAGCGAACACCGGGGAGCTGTTTTTT. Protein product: CASSVRLANTGELFF.

CDR3 sequence reads: CASSPWTDVLEMTEAFF. CDR3 in DNA: TGTGCCAGCAGCCCGTGGACAGACGTTTTGGAGATGACTGAAGCTTTCTTT. The chain is built from TRBV7-8 and TRBJ1-1, with TRBD1 as a possible D gene (6 bases). V was shortened by 5 bases and J by 5 bases, with 24 bases between the two germline ends. Germline-derived CDR1 and CDR2 are SGHVS and FQNEAQ. The CDR3 has 17 residues.

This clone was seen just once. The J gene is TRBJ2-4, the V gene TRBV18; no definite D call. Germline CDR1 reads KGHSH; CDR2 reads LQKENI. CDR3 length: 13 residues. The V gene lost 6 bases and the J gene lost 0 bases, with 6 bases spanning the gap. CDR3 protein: CASSGGAKNIQYF. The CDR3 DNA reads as TGTGCCAGCTCTGGCGGAGCCAAAAACATTCAGTACTTC. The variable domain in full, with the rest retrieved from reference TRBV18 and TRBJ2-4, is NAGVMQNPRHLVRRRGQEARLRCSPMKGHSHVYWYRQLPEEGLKFMVYLQKENIIDESGMPKERFSAEFPKEGPSILRIQQVVRGDSAAYFCASSGGAKNIQYFGAGTRLSVL.

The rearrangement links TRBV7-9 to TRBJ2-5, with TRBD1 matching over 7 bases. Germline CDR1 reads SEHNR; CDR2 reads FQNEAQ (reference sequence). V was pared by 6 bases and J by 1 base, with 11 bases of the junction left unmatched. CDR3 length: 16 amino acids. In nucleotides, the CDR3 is TGTGCCAGCAGTCCCTCAACAGGGGCACTCCAAGAGACCCAGTACTTC. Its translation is CASSPSTGALQETQYF. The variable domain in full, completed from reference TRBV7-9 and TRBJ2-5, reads DTGVSQNPRHKITKRGQNVTFRCDPISEHNRLYWYRQTLGQGPEFLTYFQNEAQLEKSRLLSDRFSAERPKGSFSTLEIQRTEQGDSAMYLCASSPSTGALQETQYFGPGTRLLVL.

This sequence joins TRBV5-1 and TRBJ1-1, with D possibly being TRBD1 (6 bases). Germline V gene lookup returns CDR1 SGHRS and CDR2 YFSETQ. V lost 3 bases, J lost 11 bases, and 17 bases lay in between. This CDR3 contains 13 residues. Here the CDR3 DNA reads TGCGCCAGCAGCTCCGAGGGCGGGGGCGAGGCTTTCTTT. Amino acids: CASSSEGGGEAFF.

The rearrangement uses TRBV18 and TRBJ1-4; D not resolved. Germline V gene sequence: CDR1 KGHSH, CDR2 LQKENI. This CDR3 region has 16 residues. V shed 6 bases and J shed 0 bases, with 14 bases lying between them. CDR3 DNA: TGTGCCAGCTCGTCGACTGGGTTATCAACTAATGAAAAACTGTTTTTT. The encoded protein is CASSSTGLSTNEKLFF.

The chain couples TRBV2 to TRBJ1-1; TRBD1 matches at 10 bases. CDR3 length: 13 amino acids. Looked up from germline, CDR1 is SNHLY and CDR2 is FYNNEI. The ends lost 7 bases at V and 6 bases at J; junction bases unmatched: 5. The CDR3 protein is CASIKDRGSEAFF. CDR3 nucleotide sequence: TGTGCCAGCATAAAGGACAGGGGGTCTGAAGCTTTCTTT. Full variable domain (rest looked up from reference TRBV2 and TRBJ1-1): EPEVTQTPSHQVTQMGQEVILRCVPISNHLYFYWYRQILGQKVEFLVSFYNNEISEKSEIFDDQFSVERPDGSNFTLKIRSTKLEDSAMYFCASIKDRGSEAFFGQGTRLTVV.

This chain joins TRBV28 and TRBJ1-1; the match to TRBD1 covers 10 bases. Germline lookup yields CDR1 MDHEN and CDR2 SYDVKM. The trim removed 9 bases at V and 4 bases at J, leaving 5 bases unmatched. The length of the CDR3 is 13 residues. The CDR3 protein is CASGQGGGTEAFF. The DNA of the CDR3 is TGTGCCAGTGGACAGGGGGGTGGCACTGAAGCTTTCTTT.

The DNA for the CDR3 is TGTGCCAGCAGCTTAAGGCAGGGGAATGAAAAACTGTTTTTT. It codes for CASSLRQGNEKLFF. This chain uses TRBV7-9 with TRBJ1-4; TRBD1 might be the D (6 bases). Germline V gene data show CDR1 as SEHNR and CDR2 as FQNEAQ (reference sequence). V lost 2 bases and J 5 bases, leaving 9 bases between the germline ends. This CDR3 spans 14 amino acids.

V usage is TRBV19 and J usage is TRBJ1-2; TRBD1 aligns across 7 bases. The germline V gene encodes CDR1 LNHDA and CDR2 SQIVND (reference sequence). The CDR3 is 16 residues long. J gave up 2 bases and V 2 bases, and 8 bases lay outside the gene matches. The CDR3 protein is CASSILGGQKNYGYTF. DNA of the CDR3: TGTGCCAGTAGTATACTCGGGGGACAGAAAAACTATGGCTACACCTTC.

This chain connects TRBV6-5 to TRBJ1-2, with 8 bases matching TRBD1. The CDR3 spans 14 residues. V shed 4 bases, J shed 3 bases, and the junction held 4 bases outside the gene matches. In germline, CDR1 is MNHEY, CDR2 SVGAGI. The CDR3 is CASSSTTGDYGYTF. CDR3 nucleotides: TGTGCCAGCAGTTCTACGACAGGGGACTATGGCTACACCTTC.

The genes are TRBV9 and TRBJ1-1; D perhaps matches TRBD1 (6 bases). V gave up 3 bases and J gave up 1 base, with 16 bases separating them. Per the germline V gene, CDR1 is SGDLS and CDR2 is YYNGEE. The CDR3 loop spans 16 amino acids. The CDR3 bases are TGTGCCAGCAGCGCAAGAGATGGGACACCGAACACTGAAGCTTTCTTT. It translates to CASSARDGTPNTEAFF.

The CDR3 spells CASSTVHEQFF. CDR3 coding DNA: TGTGCCAGCAGCACGGTTCATGAGCAGTTCTTC. The rearrangement links TRBV11-1 to TRBJ2-1; D uncertain. The germline gives CDR1 SGHAT, CDR2 FQDESV (reference sequence). Trimming removed 5 bases from V and 8 bases from J, with 7 bases in between. This CDR3 spans 11 amino acids.

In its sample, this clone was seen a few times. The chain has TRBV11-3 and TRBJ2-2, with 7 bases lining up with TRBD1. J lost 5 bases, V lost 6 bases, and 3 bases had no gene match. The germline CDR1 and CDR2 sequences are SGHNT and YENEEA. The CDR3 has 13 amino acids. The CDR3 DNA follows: TGTGCCAGCAGGGAGACAGGGACCGGGGAGCTGTTTTTT. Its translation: CASRETGTGELFF.

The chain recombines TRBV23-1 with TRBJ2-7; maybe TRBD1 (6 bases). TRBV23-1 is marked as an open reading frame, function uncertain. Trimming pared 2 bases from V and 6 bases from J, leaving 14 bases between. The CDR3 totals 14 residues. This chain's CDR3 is CASSQIRRGPEQYV. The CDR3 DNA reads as TGCGCCAGCAGTCAAATACGCAGGGGTCCCGAGCAGTACGTC.

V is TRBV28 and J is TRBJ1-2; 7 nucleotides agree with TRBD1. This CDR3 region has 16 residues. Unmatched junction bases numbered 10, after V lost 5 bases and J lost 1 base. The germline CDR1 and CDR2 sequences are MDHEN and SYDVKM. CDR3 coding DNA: TGTGCCAGCAGTAAATTATGGGACAGACATAACTATGGCTACACCTTC. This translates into CASSKLWDRHNYGYTF.

This CDR3 reads CASSLVPTHQETQYF. In DNA form, the CDR3 reads TGTGCCAGCAGCTTAGTACCGACACACCAAGAGACCCAGTACTTC. The V and J genes are TRBV7-9 and TRBJ2-5, with D unresolved. The CDR3 has 15 residues. Germline CDR1 is SEHNR and CDR2 is FQNEAQ (reference sequence). Trimming pared 1 base from V and 0 bases from J, leaving 9 bases between. Combining the CDR3 with reference TRBV7-9 and TRBJ2-5 gives the whole variable domain DTGVSQNPRHKITKRGQNVTFRCDPISEHNRLYWYRQTLGQGPEFLTYFQNEAQLEKSRLLSDRFSAERPKGSFSTLEIQRTEQGDSAMYLCASSLVPTHQETQYFGPGTRLLVL.

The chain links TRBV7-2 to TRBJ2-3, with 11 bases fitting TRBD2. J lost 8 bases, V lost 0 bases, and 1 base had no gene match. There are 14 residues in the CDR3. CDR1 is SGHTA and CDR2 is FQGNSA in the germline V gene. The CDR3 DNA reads TGTGCCAGCAGCTTAGCGGGGACTAGCGGTACGCAGTATTTT. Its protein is CASSLAGTSGTQYF.

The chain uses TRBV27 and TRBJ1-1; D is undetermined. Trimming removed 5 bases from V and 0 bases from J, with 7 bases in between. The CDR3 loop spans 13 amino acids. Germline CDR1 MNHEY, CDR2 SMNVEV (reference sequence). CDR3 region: CASSALMNTEAFF. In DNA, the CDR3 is TGTGCCAGCAGTGCACTGATGAACACTGAAGCTTTCTTT.